This TCR beta chain originates from a study of blood T cell repertoires in COVID-19. Study context: Collection of acute and convalescent COVID-19 samples took place in the United States, Italy and Spain. The analysed material was cDNA or gDNA that came from T cells, B-cell-depleted T cells, or PBMCs.

This clone showed up just once. V dropped 0 bases and J dropped 2 bases, with 11 bases sitting between them. CDR1 is MNHEY, CDR2 SMNVEV, per germline (reference sequence). This CDR3 comprises 15 residues. Repertoires were generated with immunoSEQ multiplex PCR, while TCRdb's copy carries only in-frame clones and drops some. Of more than 35,000 clones in the sample, 70% to 90% were seen once. Sequences were obtained from peripheral blood. V gene TRBV27 combines with J gene TRBJ2-7; possible D gene TRBD2, 6 bases. The TCR sequence derives from a man aged 70-80 years with acute or convalescent COVID-19. The CDR3 DNA reads TGTGCCAGCAGTTTATCAAGGACTAACCCCTACGAGCAGTACTTC. Its translation is CASSLSRTNPYEQYF.